The 10 T cell receptor beta chains below come from one sample, sequenced in a study of tissue T cells after allogeneic stem cell transplantation. Libraries were prepared by immunoSEQ multiplex PCR; TCRdb keeps only in-frame clonotypes and omits some of them. The sample includes some 1,800 clones, about 78% of them seen just once. This specimen consisted of colon tissue, obtained at autopsy. The receptor source for this set is a male patient aged 35 to 69 with steroid-refractory graft-versus-host disease after an allogeneic stem cell transplant. Some T cells may have come from the graft donor.

The chain couples TRBV28 to TRBJ1-1; D remains ambiguous. Germline assignment: CDR1 MDHEN and CDR2 SYDVKM. The CDR3 has 13 amino acids. V lost 6 bases, J lost 9 bases, and 17 bases lay in between. CDR3 in amino acids: CASRFLLRWKAFF. CDR3 DNA: TGTGCCAGCAGGTTCCTCCTAAGGTGGAAAGCTTTCTTT. Using reference TRBV28 and TRBJ1-1 for the parts outside the CDR3, the full variable domain is DVKVTQSSRYLVKRTGEKVFLECVQDMDHENMFWYRQDPGLGLRLIYFSYDVKMKEKGDIPEGYSVSREKKERFSLILESASTNQTSMYLCASRFLLRWKAFFGQGTRLTVV.

The V call is TRBV27, the J call TRBJ2-1; TRBD2 is a possible D gene (5 bases). CDR3 length: 15 residues. Deletions cut 6 bases from V and 8 bases from J, with 20 bases between. Per germline, CDR1 MNHEY and CDR2 SMNVEV (reference sequence). CDR3 DNA sequence: TGTGCCAGCAGCCTAGCTACCTTAGACCTCTATGAGCAGTTCTTC. Protein sequence: CASSLATLDLYEQFF.

The V gene is TRBV4-3, the J gene TRBJ1-4; TRBD1 matches at 9 bases. CDR1 and CDR2 (germline): LGHNA, YSLEER. Trimming took 3 bases from V and 1 from J; bases not matched to a gene: 3. The CDR3 extends over 16 amino acids. CDR3 residues: CASSHGQGLTNEKLFF. CDR3 DNA: TGCGCCAGCAGCCACGGACAGGGGCTAACTAATGAAAAACTGTTTTTT.

V usage is TRBV10-3 and J usage is TRBJ2-7; perhaps D is TRBD1 or TRBD2 (6 bases each). Germline V gene lookup returns CDR1 ENHRY and CDR2 SYGVKD. Between the trimmed V and J ends, which lost 4 bases and 0 bases, there was a span of 10 bases. The CDR3 loop spans 14 amino acids. CDR3 loop: CAISAEGGSYEQYF. The DNA for the CDR3 is TGTGCCATCAGTGCGGAGGGGGGCTCCTACGAGCAGTACTTC.

The V gene is TRBV3-1 (or the pseudogene TRBV3-2), the J gene TRBJ1-3; D is undetermined. V was shortened by 5 bases and J by 5 bases, with 22 bases between the two germline ends. Germline-derived CDR1 and CDR2 are LGHDT and YNNKEL (reference sequence). The CDR3 runs 17 residues. CDR3 sequence: CASSTTRPIHARNTIYF. The CDR3 nucleotides are TGTGCCAGCAGCACCACACGTCCCATACACGCACGAAACACCATATATTTT.

The gene calls are TRBV5-5 and TRBJ2-3; TRBD1 matches 8 bases. Germline CDR1 reads SGHKS; CDR2 reads YYEKEE (reference sequence). Trimming cost V 0 bases and J 5 bases; bases outside gene matches: 8. This CDR3 region has 16 residues. Written as DNA, the CDR3 is TGTGCCAGCAGCTTGGAGGTTCAGGGGGCCGGAGATACGCAGTATTTT. Encoded protein: CASSLEVQGAGDTQYF.

The chain has TRBV27 and TRBJ2-1; 9 bases agree with TRBD1. Germline V gives CDR1 MNHEY, CDR2 SMNVEV (reference sequence). V shed 5 bases, J shed 4 bases, and the junction held 6 bases outside the gene matches. The CDR3 has 15 residues. The CDR3 region has the DNA TGTGCCAGCAGTCCAGGACAGGGGTTATACAATGAGCAGTTCTTC. Amino acids: CASSPGQGLYNEQFF.

The rearrangement links TRBV24-1 to TRBJ1-5, with 9 bases that match TRBD1. V lost 4 bases to trimming and J lost 2 bases; unmatched junction nucleotides: 2. Germline CDR1 is KGHDR and CDR2 is SFDVKD. The CDR3 has 15 residues. CDR3 DNA: TGTGCCACCAGTGAGGGACAGGGAGGCAATCAGCCCCAGCATTTT. Translating gives CATSEGQGGNQPQHF.

This chain's CDR3 is CASSPDGPYTGELFF. CDR3 nucleotide sequence: TGTGCCAGCAGCCCGGACGGACCTTACACCGGGGAGCTGTTTTTT. This rearrangement joins TRBV6-2 or TRBV6-3 to TRBJ2-2; no clear D gene. V lost 6 bases and J lost 3, with 14 bases in between. Germline V gene sequence: CDR1 MNHEY, CDR2 SVGEGT. The CDR3 has 15 amino acids.

The sample holds a few counts of this clone. The chain combines TRBV19 with TRBJ2-2; D unresolved. Trimming removed 9 bases from V and 5 bases from J, with 19 bases in between. Germline lookup yields CDR1 LNHDA and CDR2 SQIVND (reference sequence). CDR3 length: 15 residues. The CDR3 loop is CARPPRHGRTGELFF. In DNA form, the CDR3 reads TGTGCCAGACCACCTCGGCACGGACGTACCGGGGAGCTGTTTTTT.